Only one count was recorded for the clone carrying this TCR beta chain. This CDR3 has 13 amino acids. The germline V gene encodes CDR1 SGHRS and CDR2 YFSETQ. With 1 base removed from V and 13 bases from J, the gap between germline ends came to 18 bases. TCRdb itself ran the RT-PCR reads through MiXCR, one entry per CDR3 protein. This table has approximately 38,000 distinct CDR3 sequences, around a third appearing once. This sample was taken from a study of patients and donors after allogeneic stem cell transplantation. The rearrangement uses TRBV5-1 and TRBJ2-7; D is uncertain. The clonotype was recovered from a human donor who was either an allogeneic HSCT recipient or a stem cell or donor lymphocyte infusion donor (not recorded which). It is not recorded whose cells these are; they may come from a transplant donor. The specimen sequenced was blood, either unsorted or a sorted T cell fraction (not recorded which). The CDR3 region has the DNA TGCGCCAGCAGCTTGACTTTTGAGAGACCAACCTACTTC. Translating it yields CASSLTFERPTYF.